Sequencing of this T cell receptor beta chain was carried out in a study of T-cell reconstitution after alpha-beta-depleted transplantation in children. The CDR3 totals 15 residues. Per germline, CDR1 MNHEY and CDR2 SVGEGT. V dropped 6 bases and J dropped 5 bases, with 17 bases sitting between them. Preparation of the TCRbeta library was carried out with unique molecular identifiers. One entry per CDR3 protein, called by TCRdb with MiXCR from the PCR reads. In the table there are hundreds of thousands of distinct CDR3 sequences, about 14% of which are singletons. The gene calls are TRBV6-2 or TRBV6-3 and TRBJ1-5; D unresolved. The sample was PBMCs, taken from the stem cell graft. The sequence came from a human donor who donated a stem cell graft to a child with Fanconi anemia. CDR3 bases: TGTGCCAGCAGCCCCGCCGGAAGGCGGGATCAGCCCCAGCATTTT. This encodes CASSPAGRRDQPQHF.